These T cell receptor beta chains were read from a single sample in a study of T cell responses to AZD1222 COVID-19 vaccine. Clones were sequenced by immunoSEQ multiplex PCR, and TCRdb holds only the in-frame ones, with some missing. The sample lists about 270,000 clones, 85% to 95% occurring once. This material consisted of peripheral blood, taken 28 days after the second AZD1222 dose. These TCRs come from an adult who received the AZD1222 COVID-19 vaccine. The CDR3 runs from the conserved cysteine through the conserved F or W.

cdr3_length v_call cdr3_aa
15 TRBV6-2/TRBV6-3 CASSYWARGNTEAFF
13 TRBV2 CASRGGVNTEAFF
16 TRBV6-5 CASSSLRRRRLYEQYF
15 TRBV18 CASSPKDRDYYEQYF
14 TRBV4-3 CASSHDRGPYEQYF
17 TRBV7-6 CASSLFRGDRANTEAFF
16 TRBV7-9 CASSLVSWATYNEQFF
15 TRBV4-1 CASSPGSVENTEAFF
13 TRBV2 CASSRDRVEPQHF
13 TRBV12-3/TRBV12-4 CASSSGRHYEQYF
14 TRBV2 CASSEGRNNQPQHF
15 TRBV5-5 CASRSGSRPVDEQFF
14 TRBV28 CASSFPGTGGEQYF